The 2 T cell receptor beta chains below all came from one sample that was sequenced in a study of T cells in Graves' hyperthyroidism and ophthalmopathy. RNA transcripts served as the template for amplifying TCR beta CDR3 regions. The primer set for the first-round RT-PCR of the TCR CDR3 was HTBI. TCRdb re-analysed the multiplex PCR reads in MiXCR, keeping a single row per CDR3 protein. The sample carries hundreds of thousands of distinct CDR3 sequences, approximately 14% recorded once. Sequenced material: blood. These receptors were taken from a woman between 40 and 50 years old with Graves' ophthalmopathy.

This clonotype was counted ten times or more. The chain is built from TRBV20-1 and TRBJ1-1, with 7 bases fitting TRBD1. CDR1 is DFQATT and CDR2 is SNEGSKA in the germline V gene (reference sequence). V shed 2 bases and J 5 bases; nucleotides not matched to a gene: 8. This CDR3 contains 14 residues. The CDR3, as DNA: TGCAGTGCTAGACAGGGCGACAGGGTTACTGAAGCTTTCTTT. It is translated as CSARQGDRVTEAFF.

The chain is built from TRBV6-2 or TRBV6-3 and TRBJ1-5; TRBD1 matches 7 bases. This CDR3 region has 15 residues. Germline CDR1 reads MNHEY; CDR2 reads SVGEGT. With V trimmed by 5 bases and J by 7 bases, 11 bases remained unmatched. The CDR3 loop reads CASSDGQALFQPQHF. In nucleotides, the CDR3 is TGTGCCAGCAGTGACGGACAGGCCCTATTCCAGCCCCAGCATTTT.